These T cell receptor beta chains were read from a single sample in a study of blood T cell repertoires in COVID-19. Sequencing was performed with immunoSEQ multiplex PCR; in TCRdb, only in-frame clones are kept and a portion is missing. The sample contains just over 150,000 clones, roughly 84% of which appear only once. The sequenced sample consisted of peripheral blood. The source of these receptors is a woman aged 45 to 65 with acute or convalescent COVID-19. Each CDR3 is given with its conserved first and last residue. Fields, in order: clone size, D gene, V gene, J gene, CDR3 DNA, CDR3 protein. A D gene is named only where the DNA matches it firmly. Only part of the rows carry a size: once, few, many, or a class if the clone is expanded.

NA	TRBD2	TRBV28	TRBJ2-7	TGTGCCAGCAGTTTATTTGGCGGGGAGGGCCGTTACGAGCAGTACTTC	CASSLFGGEGRYEQYF
NA	NA	TRBV18	TRBJ2-1	TGTGCCAGCTCACCCCGCCGGGAAGAGCAGTTCTTC	CASSPRREEQFF
NA	NA	TRBV3-1/TRBV3-2	TRBJ1-6	TGTGCCAGCAGCCAAGATGCCAGTTATTCACCCCTCCACTTT	CASSQDASYSPLHF
NA	TRBD1	TRBV18	TRBJ2-2	TGTGCCAGCTCACGACTACAGGGGGCGGACACCGGGGAGCTGTTTTTT	CASSRLQGADTGELFF
few	TRBD1	TRBV9	TRBJ1-1	TGTGCCAGCAGCGTGGCCTTAGGGGGCAACACTGAAGCTTTCTTT	CASSVALGGNTEAFF
NA	TRBD1	TRBV2	TRBJ2-2	TGTGCCAGCAGTGACCACGGTCGGACAGGGTTGACCGGGGAGCTGTTTTTT	CASSDHGRTGLTGELFF
few	NA	TRBV12-3/TRBV12-4	TRBJ1-1	TGTGCCAGCAGTTTTGCAGAGAACACTGAAGCTTTCTTT	CASSFAENTEAFF
NA	TRBD2	TRBV4-1	TRBJ2-3	TGCGCCAGCAGCCAGTTAAGGACTAGCGGGGGGGTAGTCGATACGCAGTATTTT	CASSQLRTSGGVVDTQYF
NA	TRBD1	TRBV7-2	TRBJ1-4	TGTGCCAGCAGCCCGGACAGGAGAAATGAAAAACTGTTTTTT	CASSPDRRNEKLFF
NA	TRBD1	TRBV18	TRBJ1-5	TGTGCCAGCTCACCGGACAGGGGATCAGGTCAGCCCCAGCATTTT	CASSPDRGSGQPQHF
NA	NA	TRBV5-5	TRBJ2-7	TGTGCCAGCAGCTTGGCCCGTATCGAGCAGTACTTC	CASSLARIEQYF
NA	TRBD1	TRBV6-5	TRBJ2-3	TGTGCCAGCAGCTGGACAGGGAGCACAGATACGCAGTATTTT	CASSWTGSTDTQYF
NA	NA	TRBV29-1	TRBJ2-2	TGCAGCGTTGGTTACGGGTCCGTTACCGGGGAGCTGTTTTTT	CSVGYGSVTGELFF
NA	NA	TRBV25-1	TRBJ2-6	TGTGCCAGCAACCATTACGGGGACTCTGGGGCCAACGTCCTGACTTTC	CASNHYGDSGANVLTF
NA	NA	TRBV12-3/TRBV12-4	TRBJ1-1	TGTGCCAGCAGCCCCGGAGGCAGTGAAGCTTTCTTT	CASSPGGSEAFF
NA	NA	TRBV7-3	TRBJ1-2	TGTGCCAGCGGATCTCCAGGAGGGCGAGGCTACACCTTC	CASGSPGGRGYTF
NA	NA	TRBV29-1	TRBJ2-5	TGCAGCGTTGTTCACAGCTCCCGGGAGACCCAGTACTTC	CSVVHSSRETQYF
NA	TRBD2	TRBV6-6	TRBJ2-1	TGTGCCAGCAGTTCCACCGGGACTAGCGGCTACAATGAGCAGTTCTTC	CASSSTGTSGYNEQFF
NA	NA	TRBV28	TRBJ1-2	TGTGCCAGCAGTTACCCGACAGGAGCCAACTATGGCTACACCTTC	CASSYPTGANYGYTF
NA	NA	TRBV2	TRBJ1-2	TGTGCCAGCAGTGCGGCAGGGTATGGCTACACCTTC	CASSAAGYGYTF
NA	TRBD2	TRBV3-1/TRBV3-2	TRBJ2-7	TGTGCCAGCAGCCACGAGCCTTTAAATAGCGGGAGGGGATCCGAGCAGTACTTC	CASSHEPLNSGRGSEQYF
NA	NA	TRBV4-3	TRBJ2-7	TGCGCCAGCAGCCAAGAGGTCACATCCTACGAGCAGTACTTC	CASSQEVTSYEQYF
few	TRBD2	TRBV5-8	TRBJ2-1	TGTGCCAGCAGCTCGCCGGGACTAGCGGGAGGATCGGGCAATGAGCAGTTCTTC	CASSSPGLAGGSGNEQFF
NA	TRBD2	TRBV5-1	TRBJ2-1	TGCGCCAGCAGCTTGGATTTGGGTAGCGGGGCATTTAATGAGCAGTTCTTC	CASSLDLGSGAFNEQFF
once	TRBD1	TRBV28	TRBJ1-5	TGTGCCAGCAGTTTAGGACAGGCGCCCCAGCATTTT	CASSLGQAPQHF
NA	TRBD2	TRBV27	TRBJ2-7	TGTGCCAGCAGGGTTCCCGGGGGGAGCTCCTACGAGCAGTACTTC	CASRVPGGSSYEQYF
NA	NA	TRBV7-8	TRBJ2-3	TGTGCCAGCAGCTTAGCGGGCAGTCGAGATACGCAGTATTTT	CASSLAGSRDTQYF
NA	TRBD1	TRBV5-4	TRBJ2-6	TGTGCCAGCAGCTGGCCAGGGGGCTCTGGGGCCAACGTCCTGACTTTC	CASSWPGGSGANVLTF
NA	TRBD1	TRBV18	TRBJ2-7	TGTGCCAGCTCACCACAGGGGGCGCAGACCTACGAGCAGTACTTC	CASSPQGAQTYEQYF